The rows below give T cell receptor beta chains drawn from one sample of a study of T cell repertoires in cytomegalovirus infection. TCRdb reprocessed the reads with MiXCR, giving one entry per CDR3 protein. The sample holds hundreds of thousands of distinct CDR3 sequences; roughly 33% are singletons and the top ten take around a sixth. Their recognized antigens are unknown. The input for sequencing was cultured PBMCs, taken from culture after CMV antigen stimulation. The receptors derive from a human donor in good health (CMV status not recorded). Some clones in this sample may be carry-over from other donors' samples. Each CDR3 is given with its conserved first and last residue. The D gene is left open where the match is weak. The listing skips clone size in some rows; elsewhere it reads once, few, many or a size class.

-,TRBJ2-7,few,TRBV7-8,CASSLVRDPGEQYF,TGTGCCAGCAGCTTAGTCCGGGATCCGGGCGAGCAGTACTTC
-,TRBJ2-1,-,TRBV20-1,CSARTTALSEQFF,TGCAGTGCTAGAACCACCGCACTGTCTGAGCAGTTCTTC
TRBD1,TRBJ1-1,-,TRBV20-1,CSASDGQGEAFF,TGCAGTGCTAGCGATGGACAGGGCGAAGCTTTCTTT
-,TRBJ2-1,few,TRBV6-2/TRBV6-3,CASRHFTRGAYNEQFF,TGTGCCAGCAGACACTTTACAAGAGGGGCTTACAATGAGCAGTTCTTC
-,TRBJ2-7,many,TRBV7-2,CASSSRRALTYEQYF,TGTGCCAGCAGCTCGCGGAGGGCTTTAACCTACGAGCAGTACTTC
-,TRBJ2-3,few,TRBV7-2,CASSFSPYDTQYF,TGTGCCAGCAGCTTTTCGCCCTATGATACGCAGTATTTT
TRBD2,TRBJ2-3,-,TRBV20-1,CSARAPRAGEDTQYF,TGCAGTGCTAGAGCCCCGAGAGCGGGAGAAGATACGCAGTATTTT
TRBD1,TRBJ1-1,-,TRBV4-1,CASSQDPLGQLEAFF,TGCGCCAGCAGCCAAGACCCGCTGGGACAGCTTGAAGCTTTCTTT
-,TRBJ1-3,-,TRBV2,CASRPGTGKGKSGNTIYF,TGTGCCAGCAGGCCCGGTACAGGGAAGGGAAAGTCTGGAAACACCATATATTTT
-,TRBJ2-1,few,TRBV25-1,CASSGRVGDNEQFF,TGTGCCAGCAGTGGCAGGGTGGGGGACAATGAGCAGTTCTTC
-,TRBJ2-1,few,TRBV7-4,CASSSLTPPMGSSYNEQFF,TGTGCCAGCAGCTCCCTTACTCCCCCAATGGGTAGCTCCTACAATGAGCAGTTCTTC
TRBD1,TRBJ2-1,many,TRBV7-2,CASSPRSLIRSRGPNEQFF,TGTGCCAGCAGCCCACGGAGTTTGATTCGGAGTAGGGGGCCCAATGAGCAGTTCTTC
TRBD1,TRBJ1-2,few,TRBV19,CASSTIPGQGARDTF,TGTGCCAGTAGTACGATCCCCGGACAGGGGGCAAGGGACACCTTC
-,TRBJ1-4,few,TRBV7-6,CASSGVPNEKLFF,TGTGCTTCCAGTGGGGTCCCTAATGAAAAACTGTTTTTT
-,TRBJ1-6,-,TRBV5-6,CASSHTGNNSPLHF,TGTGCCAGCAGTCATACAGGGAATAATTCACCCCTCCACTTT
TRBD1,TRBJ1-6,-,TRBV27,CASSPQTGFISPLHF,TGTGCCAGCAGTCCACAGACAGGGTTTATTTCACCCCTCCACTTT
TRBD2,TRBJ2-2,few,TRBV19,CASRRLAGEYTGELFF,TGTGCCAGTAGGCGACTAGCGGGAGAGTACACCGGGGAGCTGTTTTTT
-,TRBJ1-2,many,TRBV7-2,CASSPSGAPYGYTF,TGTGCCAGCAGCCCCTCAGGGGCACCCTATGGCTACACCTTC
TRBD1,TRBJ2-5,many,TRBV7-2,CASSTRTGNPMETQYF,TGTGCCAGCAGCACTAGGACAGGGAACCCCATGGAGACCCAGTACTTC
TRBD2,TRBJ2-3,once,TRBV6-5,CASRRRPAGGLTDTQYF,TGTGCCAGCAGAAGACGGCCAGCGGGGGGCCTTACAGATACGCAGTATTTT